Below, 18 T cell receptor beta chains from the same sample are listed, as sequenced in a study of cytomegalovirus exposure and HLA in healthy donors. Amplification used 60 Vbeta primers and 13 Jbeta primers. Data came from immunoSEQ multiplex PCR; TCRdb stores just in-frame clones and leaves some out. This sample has around 150,000 clones, with approximately 87% found just once. Specimen: PBMCs. The receptors derive from a middle-aged man in good health and CMV-seronegative.

The DNA for the CDR3 is TGTGCCAGCCTTAGGACGGGAGCGAACACTGAAGCTTTCTTT. This sequence encodes CASLRTGANTEAFF. The rearrangement joins TRBV13 to TRBJ1-1; D remains unclear. The germline gives CDR1 PRHDT, CDR2 FYEKMQ (reference sequence). This CDR3 spans 14 amino acids. With 8 bases removed from V and 1 base from J, the gap between germline ends came to 14 bases.

The chain employs TRBV7-6 and TRBJ2-3, with 8 bases that match TRBD2. The V gene's germline CDR1 is SGHVS and CDR2 FNYEAQ. The junction had 9 bases not matched to a gene; V was cut back by 5 bases and J by 2 bases. The CDR3 totals 16 residues. The CDR3 DNA follows: TGTGCCAGCAGCACCCCAGCGGGAGAGGTCACAGATACGCAGTATTTT. This codes for CASSTPAGEVTDTQYF.

This rearrangement joins TRBV6-4 to TRBJ2-1; 11 bases align to TRBD2. This CDR3 is built from 15 residues. From germline, CDR1 is MRHNA and CDR2 SNTAGT. V lost 6 bases, J lost 4 bases, and 5 bases stayed unmatched. CDR3 in amino acids: CASSQLAGAYNEQFF. CDR3 DNA: TGTGCCAGCAGCCAACTAGCGGGAGCGTACAATGAGCAGTTCTTC.

The chain joins TRBV28 to TRBJ2-5, with 9 bases lining up with TRBD2. The CDR3 has 17 amino acids. CDR1 and CDR2 (germline): MDHEN, SYDVKM. V was clipped by 3 bases and J by 5 bases; unmatched bases: 13. The CDR3: CASSFGGREGGLETQYF. The CDR3 DNA sequence: TGTGCCAGCAGTTTTGGTGGGCGGGAGGGAGGTTTGGAGACCCAGTACTTC.

CDR3 DNA sequence: TGTGCCAGCTCACCATTTGGCACGTCTCAGCCCCAGCATTTT. Its translation is CASSPFGTSQPQHF. V is TRBV18 and J is TRBJ1-5; no definite D call. V gave up 2 bases and J gave up 6 bases, with 11 bases separating them. This CDR3 is built from 14 residues. Germline CDR1 reads KGHSH; CDR2 reads LQKENI.

The chain uses TRBV9 and TRBJ1-2, with D perhaps matching TRBD1 (5 bases). V lost 3 bases, J lost 0 bases, and 9 bases lay in between. CDR3 length equals 14 residues. Per the germline V gene, CDR1 is SGDLS and CDR2 is YYNGEE. Here the CDR3 reads CASSETGANYGYTF. In DNA form, the CDR3 reads TGTGCCAGCAGCGAAACAGGAGCTAACTATGGCTACACCTTC.

This chain uses TRBV5-1 with TRBJ2-3; 7 bases map to TRBD2. CDR3 length: 15 residues. V was clipped by 3 bases and J by 3 bases; unmatched bases: 7. Germline loops: CDR1 SGHRS, CDR2 YFSETQ. CDR3 sequence: CASSSTRGGTDTQYF. The DNA of the CDR3 is TGCGCCAGCAGCTCGACGCGGGGAGGGACAGATACGCAGTATTTT.

This clone was seen just once. The chain recombines TRBV6-4 with TRBJ2-5; 12 bases fit TRBD2. Per the germline V gene, CDR1 is MRHNA and CDR2 is SNTAGT. The length of the CDR3 is 16 residues. The junction had 6 bases not matched to a gene; V was cut back by 6 bases and J by 1 base. The CDR3 DNA is TGTGCCAGCAGCCGACTAGCGGGGGCACTCCAAGAGACCCAGTACTTC. This codes for CASSRLAGALQETQYF.

The chain joins TRBV19 to TRBJ1-1; tentatively, D is TRBD1 (5 bases). CDR1 and CDR2 (germline): LNHDA, SQIVND (reference sequence). The CDR3 covers 14 residues. The ends were cut back, 4 bases at V and 4 bases at J, with 13 bases in the middle. CDR3 sequence: CASSNGGDFTEAFF. In DNA form, the CDR3 reads TGTGCCAGTAGTAACGGGGGGGACTTCACTGAAGCTTTCTTT.

This sequence joins TRBV5-1 and TRBJ2-3; 12 bases map to TRBD2. This CDR3 has 19 amino acids. Germline V gives CDR1 SGHRS, CDR2 YFSETQ. The V segment lost 0 bases and the J segment 3 bases; nucleotides outside the gene matches: 11. Here the CDR3 reads CASSLELAGGKGETDTQYF. As DNA, the CDR3 is TGCGCCAGCAGCTTGGAACTAGCGGGGGGAAAGGGGGAGACAGATACGCAGTATTTT.

The chain employs TRBV5-6 and TRBJ2-2; the match to TRBD2 covers 10 bases. Losses at the gene ends were 6 bases for V and 5 bases for J; bases not matched to a gene: 10. The CDR3 length is 16 residues. Germline assignment: CDR1 SGHDT and CDR2 YYEEEE. CDR3 in amino acids: CASTSTSGYHTGELFF. The CDR3 nucleotides are TGTGCCAGCACCTCGACTAGCGGGTACCATACCGGGGAGCTGTTTTTT.

The CDR3 DNA is TGTGCCAGCAGCTGGGACTATTCAGATACGCAGTATTTT. Translation gives CASSWDYSDTQYF. The genes are TRBV7-2 and TRBJ2-3, with 7 bases matching TRBD2. This CDR3 has 13 residues. The germline V gene encodes CDR1 SGHTA and CDR2 FQGNSA. Trimming cost V 4 bases and J 4 bases; bases outside gene matches: 2.

The chain joins TRBV7-8 to TRBJ1-1; D may be TRBD1 (6 bases). Germline loops: CDR1 SGHVS, CDR2 FQNEAQ. The CDR3 has 14 residues. V lost 8 bases and J 5 bases, leaving 18 bases between the germline ends. CDR3 coding DNA: TGTGCCAGCGCCTTAGGGGGAAGGGAGACTGAAGCTTTCTTT. This translates into CASALGGRETEAFF.

The chain couples TRBV30 to TRBJ2-1; 7 nucleotides match TRBD1. The CDR3 has 14 amino acids. The V segment lost 3 bases and the J segment 2 bases; nucleotides outside the gene matches: 4. Germline assignment: CDR1 GTSNPN and CDR2 SVGIG (reference sequence). CDR3 DNA: TGTGCCTGGAGGTCCGGACAGGCCTACAATGAGCAGTTCTTC. Translation: CAWRSGQAYNEQFF.

This rearrangement joins TRBV27 to TRBJ2-7; TRBD2 aligns across 9 bases. V trimming: 6 bases; J trimming: 3 bases; junction bases outside the gene matches: 6. CDR1 is MNHEY and CDR2 is SMNVEV in the germline V gene (reference sequence). The CDR3 sequence is 14 residues long. CDR3 protein: CASSLAGVNYEQYF. For the CDR3, the DNA is TGTGCCAGCAGCTTAGCGGGAGTAAACTACGAGCAGTACTTC.

The rearrangement uses TRBV27 and TRBJ2-1; a weak D match, TRBD2 (5 bases). The CDR3 runs to 14 residues. Germline V gene data show CDR1 as MNHEY and CDR2 as SMNVEV (reference sequence). V was shortened by 2 bases and J by 7 bases, with 12 bases between the two germline ends. The chain's CDR3 is CASSLRWETNEQFF. CDR3 coding DNA: TGTGCCAGCAGTTTACGATGGGAGACAAATGAGCAGTTCTTC.

The V gene is TRBV23-1, the J gene TRBJ2-2, with TRBD1 matching 8 bases. TRBV23-1 is assigned to the ORF class and has an uncertain function. After removal of 5 bases from V and 2 bases from J, the junction contained 7 bases not matched to a gene. The CDR3 runs to 16 residues. This CDR3 reads CASSYRDRPNTGELFF. The CDR3 DNA sequence: TGCGCCAGCAGTTACCGGGACAGGCCTAACACCGGGGAGCTGTTTTTT.

The V and J genes are TRBV4-1 and TRBJ2-7; 12 positions match TRBD2. Trimming took 0 bases from V and 7 from J; bases not matched to a gene: 16. The CDR3 loop spans 19 amino acids. Germline V gene data show CDR1 as MGHRA and CDR2 as YSYEKL. For the CDR3, the DNA is TGCGCCAGCAGCCAAGATTCGCTAGCGGGAGGGGTGTCCGTACGGGAGCAGTACTTC. Amino acid sequence: CASSQDSLAGGVSVREQYF.